Each of the 26 T cell receptor beta chains below was sequenced from the same sample in a study of blood T cells in healthy people across ages (dated by TCRdb to the mid-2010s). The method behind the library was 5' RACE. The data were produced on an Illumina HiSeq 2500. A second PCR of about 7 to 12 cycles was run with a J-beta primer mix and a sample-barcoded 5' primer. TCRdb reprocessing: public reads trimmed at Q25 with fastp, clones called with MiXCR, in-frame beta chains kept. Entries are consolidated by CDR3 protein sequence, retaining the most common genes and DNA. The sample contains fewer than 900,000 distinct CDR3 sequences, approximately 39% of them found a single time. The ten largest make up less than 25% of the sample. Sequenced: blood. The receptors were gathered from a woman between 55 and 75 years old in good health.

The chain is built from TRBV20-1 and TRBJ2-3; D remains unclear. This CDR3 contains 12 residues. Per germline, CDR1 DFQATT and CDR2 SNEGSKA (reference sequence). Trimming pared 5 bases from V and 0 bases from J, leaving 6 bases between. As DNA, the CDR3 is TGCAGTGCTCCGACTAGCACAGATACGCAGTATTTT. It yields the protein CSAPTSTDTQYF.

This clonotype was observed at least ten times. V and J are TRBV4-3 and TRBJ2-5; D gene unclear. Trimming stripped 0 bases from V and 3 bases from J, with 8 bases between. This CDR3 has 14 residues. The germline V gene encodes CDR1 LGHNA and CDR2 YSLEER. The CDR3 sequence is CASSQDYRKETQYF. CDR3 DNA sequence: TGCGCCAGCAGCCAAGATTACAGAAAAGAGACCCAGTACTTC.

This clonotype was seen more than once but under ten times. The chain employs TRBV6-2 or TRBV6-3 and TRBJ1-1, with D tentatively TRBD1 (5 bases). The CDR3 sequence is 14 residues long. V was shortened by 2 bases and J by 4 bases, with 11 bases between the two germline ends. CDR1 is MNHEY, CDR2 SVGEGT, per germline. The CDR3 bases are TGTGCCAGCAGTTACGGGGCCAGCCTCACTGAAGCTTTCTTT. This sequence encodes CASSYGASLTEAFF.

This clonotype appeared once. The rearrangement links TRBV19 to TRBJ2-7, with 9 bases lining up with TRBD1. The DNA end is a closer match to TRBJ2-5, so the J assignment may be wrong. The CDR3 length is 15 residues. The germline CDR1 and CDR2 sequences are LNHDA and SQIVND (reference sequence). CDR3 sequence: CASSPRGQGEETQYF. The CDR3 region has the DNA TGTGCCAGTAGCCCTAGGGGACAGGGAGAAGAGACCCAGTACTTC.

A few counts support this clonotype. The rearrangement joins TRBV7-2 to TRBJ1-5; unclear D gene. V gave up 3 bases and J gave up 2 bases, with 11 bases separating them. CDR1 and CDR2 (germline): SGHTA, FQGNSA. The CDR3 is made up of 15 amino acids. The CDR3 DNA is TGTGCCAGCAGCTTGTCTGGAAGCGGCAATCAGCCCCAGCATTTT. It specifies CASSLSGSGNQPQHF.

V usage is TRBV2 and J usage is TRBJ2-7; tentatively, D is TRBD2 (6 bases). There are 15 residues in the CDR3. V was cut by 1 base and J by 3 bases, with 13 bases left in between. Germline loops: CDR1 SNHLY, CDR2 FYNNEI. The CDR3 nucleotides read TGTGCCAGCAGTGAAGGGCGGGATCCCCTCTACGAGCAGTACTTC. This gives the protein CASSEGRDPLYEQYF.

This rearrangement joins TRBV7-2 to TRBJ1-6, with TRBD1 matching 7 bases. This CDR3 has 15 residues. Germline CDR1 SGHTA, CDR2 FQGNSA. V trimming: 5 bases; J trimming: 5 bases; junction bases outside the gene matches: 6. CDR3: CASSPQGNHNSPLHF. In DNA, the CDR3 is TGTGCCAGCAGCCCACAGGGGAACCATAATTCACCCCTCCACTTT.

This chain uses TRBV5-1 with TRBJ2-1, with a tentative D call TRBD2 (7 bases). This CDR3 region has 16 residues. Trimming took 1 base from V and 4 from J, leaving 15 bases between them. Germline loops: CDR1 SGHRS, CDR2 YFSETQ. Here the CDR3 DNA reads TGCGCCAGCAGCTTGAACGTGGGGGGGCCTTACAATGAGCAGTTCTTC. Translated, it gives CASSLNVGGPYNEQFF.

V gene TRBV12-3 or TRBV12-4 combines with J gene TRBJ2-1; D not certain. Trimming took off 7 bases at V and 15 bases at J, with 13 bases between the two ends. CDR3 length equals 10 residues. Here the CDR3 reads CASKRRALFF. In DNA form, the CDR3 reads TGTGCCAGCAAACGGCGAGCGTTGTTCTTC.

This clonotype was detected only a few times. The chain recombines TRBV2 with TRBJ2-1; 9 bases are a match to TRBD1. CDR1 is SNHLY, CDR2 FYNNEI, per germline. The V and J ends lost 5 bases and 7 bases, in that order; junction bases with no gene match: 9. The CDR3 is made up of 15 amino acids. The DNA of the CDR3 is TGTGCCAGCAGTCTCACGGGACAGGGTTGGAATGAGCAGTTCTTC. It translates to CASSLTGQGWNEQFF.

V gene TRBV20-1 combines with J gene TRBJ2-5; 7 positions agree with TRBD2. The germline V gene encodes CDR1 DFQATT and CDR2 SNEGSKA (reference sequence). The trim removed 5 bases at V and 11 bases at J, leaving 14 bases unmatched. CDR3 size: 13 residues. DNA of the CDR3: TGCAGTGCTTGGGACTATCCCTACAATGAGCAGTACTTC. It translates to CSAWDYPYNEQYF.

This clonotype was recorded a few times. The gene calls are TRBV20-1 and TRBJ2-4, with a tentative D call TRBD2 (5 bases). This CDR3 comprises 15 residues. Germline V gene sequence: CDR1 DFQATT, CDR2 SNEGSKA (reference sequence). Trimming removed 3 bases at V and 0 bases at J, with 12 bases between. In nucleotides, the CDR3 is TGCAGTGCTAGTGGTGGAGGAGTAGCCAAAAACATTCAGTACTTC. Encoded protein: CSASGGGVAKNIQYF.

This clonotype came up a few times. V usage is TRBV4-3 and J usage is TRBJ2-6; D might be TRBD1 or TRBD2, each matching 5 bases. The CDR3 runs to 17 residues. Trimming removed 0 bases from V and 3 bases from J, with 12 bases in between. CDR1 is LGHNA and CDR2 is YSLEER in the germline V gene. CDR3 sequence reads: CASSQDSQGVGANVLTF. The DNA for the CDR3 is TGCGCCAGCAGCCAAGATTCGCAGGGAGTTGGGGCCAACGTCCTGACTTTC.

This chain connects TRBV6-2 or TRBV6-3 to TRBJ1-2, with TRBD1 as a possible D gene (6 bases). Looked up from germline, CDR1 is MNHEY and CDR2 is SVGEGT. The CDR3 has 17 residues. V dropped 8 bases and J dropped 0 bases, with 22 bases sitting between them. CDR3 amino acids: CASRTETGRKANYGYTF. CDR3 in DNA: TGTGCCAGCCGGACAGAGACCGGACGGAAAGCTAACTATGGCTACACCTTC.

The chain combines TRBV7-9 with TRBJ2-3; D gene uncertain. Germline assignment: CDR1 SEHNR and CDR2 FQNEAQ (reference sequence). Trimming shortened V by 3 bases and J by 10 bases, and 11 bases separated the two germline ends. The CDR3 consists of 12 residues. CDR3 nucleotide sequence: TGTGCCAGCAGCTTGCCGACTTCGGCGCAGTATTTT. This translates into CASSLPTSAQYF.

This clonotype appeared a few times. The chain is built from TRBV28 and TRBJ1-5, with 8 nucleotides matching TRBD1. Unmatched junction bases numbered 7, after V lost 5 bases and J lost 1 base. Germline CDR1 reads MDHEN; CDR2 reads SYDVKM. This CDR3 contains 16 residues. Here the CDR3 reads CASSESTGDSNQPQHF. The CDR3 DNA reads as TGTGCCAGCAGTGAATCGACAGGGGACAGCAATCAGCCCCAGCATTTT.

This clonotype was counted ten times or more. The CDR3 DNA reads TGTGCCAGCAGCCCTGGACTAGGCCGTGAGCAGTTCTTC. It encodes CASSPGLGREQFF. The rearrangement joins TRBV7-9 to TRBJ2-1; 7 bases are shared with TRBD2. The CDR3 runs to 13 residues. V gave up 5 bases and J gave up 9 bases; unmatched junction bases: 7. The V gene's germline CDR1 is SEHNR and CDR2 FQNEAQ (reference sequence).

Points on this clonotype: The junction shows a germline mismatch at one end, possibly a read error. DNA for the CDR3: TGTGCCAGCAGCGCCCAGACAGGGGAGACAGATATGCAGTATTTT. Residues: CASSAQTGETDMQYF. The chain has TRBV9 and TRBJ2-3; the match to TRBD1 covers 8 bases. Germline loops: CDR1 SGDLS, CDR2 YYNGEE. This CDR3 is 15 amino acids long.

This clonotype was counted at least ten times. The chain joins TRBV29-1 to TRBJ1-5, with a possible D match to TRBD1 (5 bases). Per germline, CDR1 SQVTM and CDR2 ANQGSEA. This CDR3 has 15 amino acids. V lost 6 bases to trimming and J lost 2 bases, with 17 bases between them. This chain's CDR3 is CSVATDSHGNQPQHF. The CDR3 DNA reads TGCAGCGTCGCGACCGACAGCCATGGCAATCAGCCCCAGCATTTT.

The chain links TRBV20-1 to TRBJ2-5, with 8 bases fitting TRBD2. The germline V gene has CDR1 DFQATT and CDR2 SNEGSKA (reference sequence). The V gene end was trimmed by 1 base and the J gene end by 1 base; junction bases not matched to a gene: 8. The CDR3 extends over 16 amino acids. The CDR3 coding sequence is TGCAGTGCTAGAGCCCACGGGAGGGGCCGCCAAGAGACCCAGTACTTC. This codes for CSARAHGRGRQETQYF.

In this sample, this clonotype turned up many times. CDR3 DNA: TGTGCCATCAGTGAGGGGAACTATGGCTACACCTTC. It encodes CAISEGNYGYTF. The rearrangement uses TRBV10-3 and TRBJ1-2; no firm D call. The CDR3 has 12 residues. Germline V gene sequence: CDR1 ENHRY, CDR2 SYGVKD. Trimming shortened V by 2 bases and J by 2 bases, and 3 bases separated the two germline ends.

The CDR3 region is CASSLRSSTQYF. The CDR3, as DNA: TGTGCCAGCAGTCTAAGATCAAGTACGCAGTATTTT. This rearrangement joins TRBV27 to TRBJ2-3; D call uncertain. V was trimmed by 5 bases and J by 8 bases, leaving 11 bases between them. Germline V gene lookup returns CDR1 MNHEY and CDR2 SMNVEV (reference sequence). The CDR3 covers 12 residues.

This chain connects TRBV11-2 to TRBJ2-3; perhaps TRBD1 as D (6 bases). The CDR3 has 14 residues. CDR1 SGHAT and CDR2 FQNNGV come from the germline V gene. V was trimmed by 7 bases and J by 4 bases, leaving 15 bases between them. The CDR3 sequence: CASTWGQTADTQYF. In DNA, the CDR3 is TGTGCCAGCACCTGGGGACAAACGGCAGATACGCAGTATTTT.

V usage is TRBV10-3 and J usage is TRBJ2-3, with TRBD1 matching over 9 bases. This CDR3 has 13 amino acids. V gave up 7 bases and J gave up 6 bases; unmatched junction bases: 5. Per germline, CDR1 ENHRY and CDR2 SYGVKD. CDR3 residues: CAIKGQGIDTQYF. In DNA, the CDR3 is TGTGCCATCAAAGGACAGGGGATCGATACGCAGTATTTT.

The CDR3 loop is CASRSGTGTYNEQFF. DNA for the CDR3: TGTGCCAGCAGATCCGGGACAGGGACATACAATGAGCAGTTCTTC. The chain is built from TRBV6-5 and TRBJ2-1; 9 bases align to TRBD1. The length of the CDR3 is 15 residues. V lost 6 bases to trimming and J lost 4 bases; unmatched junction nucleotides: 7. Per the germline V gene, CDR1 is MNHEY and CDR2 is SVGAGI.

The chain combines TRBV12-3 or TRBV12-4 with TRBJ2-7; 10 bases match TRBD1. The end of the DNA is better explained by TRBJ2-4, so the J call may be wrong. CDR3 length equals 17 residues. CDR3 in DNA: TGTGCCAGCAGCCAGATAATGACAGGGGGCCTGCCAAACATTCAGTACTTC. Its translation: CASSQIMTGGLPNIQYF.